What follows describes a single T cell receptor (beta chain). No per-base quality is available; no much larger clone lies one base away. The sample comes from a study of graft-versus-host responses after intestinal transplantation (dated by TCRdb to the early 2020s). About the study as a whole: Multivisceral, liver-intestinal, or isolated intestinal transplants were received by the recipients. Bulk TCR-beta CDR3 sequencing was used to track graft-versus-host and host-versus-graft alloreactive T cell clones in the graft, circulation and bone marrow after intestinal transplantation. Rather than going through the commercial service, samples from a few later patients were sequenced in-house on an Illumina MiSeq and processed with MiXCR. Every recipient was given anti-thymocyte globulin induction, then maintenance tacrolimus and steroids for around three years. To identify alloreactive clones, pre-transplant mixed lymphocyte reaction products were sequenced and compared with unstimulated pre-transplant donor and recipient T cells. The cohort enrolled 20 to 30 intestinal transplant recipients including one retransplant, and a few patients lacking pretransplant specimens were excluded. Donor T cell macrochimerism was defined as a peak of at least 4% donor T cells among recipient peripheral blood mononuclear cells. The research as a whole found: The relatively low number and heterogeneity of intestinal transplant patients limited the conclusions. Early after transplant, peak levels of circulating GvH clones were associated with declines in HvG clones. GvH clones were found in recipient bone marrow, and some of the GvH clones appeared earlier in ileal mucosa or blood, which is consistent with an intestinal mucosal origin. High GvH to HvG T cell clonal ratios were observed in the allografts of patients with donor T cell macrochimerism.

CDR1 is given as LNHDA and CDR2 as SQIVND, both from the germline V gene (reference sequence). There are 18 amino acids in the CDR3, from cysteine to phenylalanine inclusive. The read is trimmed to its CDR3 DNA, 54 bases read in frame from base 1. V ends up 1 base short and J 4 bases short, with an unmatched junction base count of 10. The library was prepared using the immunoSEQ multiplex PCR assay. For most patients, genomic DNA was isolated with the Qiagen DNeasy Blood and Tissue Kit and sent frozen to Adaptive Biotechnologies for TCR sequencing. For most patients, genomic DNA was subjected to high-throughput TCR-beta CDR3 sequencing by Adaptive Biotechnologies. For the original study's pipeline: Adaptive's ImmunoSEQ software supplied the TCR sequencing data for under 20 patients, while MiXCR and VDJtools were used to process a few other patients. To correct CD4 versus CD8 sorting errors, any sequence found in both subsets at a frequency ratio below 5:1 was removed. CDR3 nucleotide sequences shared between donor and recipient were removed because the origin of such sequences could not be assigned. Alloreactive clones required at least 2-fold expansion over unstimulated cells and minimum CFSE-low frequency of 0.002% (template counts) or 0.001% (read counts). Clones were considered mappable if detected in sequenced pre-transplant spleen, lymph node, or MLR CFSE-low populations of the donor or recipient. Cumulative frequency of alloreactive clones was calculated as a percentage of all sequences weighted by copy number. TCRdb limited this immuneACCESS table to in-frame rearrangements with V and J called. A share of clones is missing; checked studies link under half to unresolved V genes, and the rest is unexplained. V and J calls and clone size are copied from that table; D and trimming were computed from the DNA. This sample is represented by about 15,000 clones; approximately 33% of them were singletons. Around 5.7% of the sample belongs to the ten largest clones.

The meaning of the sample's time point label: cells obtained before transplantation from donor or recipient. In the mixed lymphocyte reactions, 200,000 CFSE-labeled pre-transplant responders were plated with 200,000 irradiated violet-dye-labeled stimulators and cultured for more than five days. Proliferating CD3+CD4+CFSE-low and CD3+CD8+CFSE-low responder cells were FACS-sorted on a BD Influx sorter after the mixed lymphocyte reaction. The rearranged segments are TRBV19 and TRBJ2-2, and 9 junction bases match TRBD2. The source was alloreactive CD4+ T cells from a mixed lymphocyte reaction culture, collected before intestinal transplant. Per the publication, the cell subset or site label means: CFSE-low proliferating T cells sorted from approximately six-day pre-transplant mixed lymphocyte reaction (GvH or HvG direction). This receptor was identified in a human patient who received an intestinal transplant. The DNA sequence is as follows: TGTGCCAGTAGTATAGCTGGCCTAGCGGGAATTAGCACCGGGGAGCTGTTTTTT. This gives the protein CASSIAGLAGISTGELFF.